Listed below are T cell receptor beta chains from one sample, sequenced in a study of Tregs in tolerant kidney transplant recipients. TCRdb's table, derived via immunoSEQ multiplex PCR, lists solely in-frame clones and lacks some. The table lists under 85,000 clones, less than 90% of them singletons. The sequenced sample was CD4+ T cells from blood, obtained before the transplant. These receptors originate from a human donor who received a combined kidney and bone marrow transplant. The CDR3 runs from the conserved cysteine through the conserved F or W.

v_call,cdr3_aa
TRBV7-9,CASSPGWRGDNEKLFF
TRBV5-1,CASSFQGGSETQYF
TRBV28,CASSLGLAGNQETQYF
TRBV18,CASSPPSRHQETQYF
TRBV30,CAWSAPLARFYNEQFF
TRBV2,CASRVQSSSEKLFF
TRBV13,CASSIGRRGLYEQYF
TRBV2,CASSSTGVGYTF
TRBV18,CASSQGQGTDTQYF
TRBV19,CASSIGQTTNEKLFF
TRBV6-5,CASSSTGLINYEQYF
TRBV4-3,CASSPAGQGAVSYGYTF
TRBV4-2,CASSQDGGIHGTGELFF
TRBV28,CASSLGYGSRSYNEQFF
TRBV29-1,CSDSQVIQYF
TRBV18,CASSPGTGALTDTQYF
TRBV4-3,CASSQGVIRSYEQYF
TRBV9,CASSVGQGADTQYF
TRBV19,CASSVTGEVGQPQHF
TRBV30,CAWSVLFAVYRGKGKNTEAFF
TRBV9,CASSVDLGLETQYF
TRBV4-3,CASSPSTNRGGEQYF
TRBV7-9,CASSHLFPGGANVLTF
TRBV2,CASSRLAGGMYEQYF
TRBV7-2,CASSLVSGGNQPQHF
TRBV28,CASSRRTYEQYF
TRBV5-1,CASSDNQGALGYTF
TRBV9,CASSTPGMAQYF
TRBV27,CASSSSGRGETQYF
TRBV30,CAWNQGVGTQYF
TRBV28,CASSLLTSGSGDTQYF
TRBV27,CASIGTSGQQYF
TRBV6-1,CASRGLAETYEQYF
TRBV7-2,CASSATDYEQYF
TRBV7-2,CASSPGGQASNYGYTF
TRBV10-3,CAISEPRTGVYEQYF
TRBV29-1,CSGRLRGTGELFF
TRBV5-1,CASSLTGDEKLFF
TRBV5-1,CASSSTGVQETQYF
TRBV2,CASSRDRGEETQYF
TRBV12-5,CASGLVRPSGPLDEQFF
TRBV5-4,CASSPDRGFGQPQHF
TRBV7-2,CASSGQNTGELFF
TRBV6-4,CASSDAGLSYNEQFF
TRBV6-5,CASSQNRGGEKLFF
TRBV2,CASSEVVAGGYTF
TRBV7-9,CASSLGQGVFYGYTF